These 15 T cell receptor beta chains were sequenced from one sample in a study of beta chain features in type 1 diabetes. Study observations and caveats: There was a moderate but significant shortening of TCRB CDR3s in all four CD4+ subsets of Type 1 diabetes patients.

Their antigen targets remain unknown. TCRB transcripts that were expressed got sequenced, as all of the isolated RNA had been reverse transcribed. Here immunoSEQ multiplex PCR was the method, and the copy in TCRdb shows in-frame clones only, minus some. The table records 640,000 or so clones, 11% to 15% of them present only once. Input material: naive CD4+ T cells from blood. The receptor source for this set is a man between 18 and 35 years old with type 1 diabetes.

Regarding this clone: The germline gene is not matched at one end of the junction; a read error may be the cause. V is TRBV7-7 and J is TRBJ2-3; weak D call: TRBD2 (6 bases). CDR3 length: 14 amino acids. Germline V gene sequence: CDR1 SSHAT, CDR2 FNYEAQ (reference sequence). The CDR3 spells CASSPGEGTDTQYF. CDR3 DNA: TGTGCTAGCAGCCCTGGGGAGGGCACAGATACGCAGTATTTT. Full variable domain (missing parts from reference TRBV7-7 and TRBJ2-3): GAGVSQSPRYKVTKRGQDVTLRCDPISSHATLYWYQQALGQGPEFLTYFNYEAQPDKSGLPSDRFSAERPEGSISTLTIQRTEQRDSAMYRCASSPGEGTDTQYFGPGTRLTVL.

The chain couples TRBV4-2 to TRBJ1-1, with D maybe TRBD1 (6 bases). This CDR3 has 16 residues. Germline V CDR1 and CDR2: LGHNA, YNFKEQ. V was clipped by 1 base and J by 3 bases, with 15 bases between them. In DNA form, the CDR3 reads TGTGCCAGCAGCCAAGGGAGGCAGGGGTGGGACACTGAAGCTTTCTTT. The encoded protein is CASSQGRQGWDTEAFF.

This clone was recorded a few times. The chain has TRBV6-5 and TRBJ2-5; TRBD1 agrees at 7 bases. Unmatched junction bases numbered 4, after V lost 4 bases and J lost 5 bases. Germline V gene sequence: CDR1 MNHEY, CDR2 SVGAGI. CDR3 length: 13 amino acids. The CDR3 DNA reads TGTGCCAGCAGTTCCGTGACAGGGGAGACCCAGTACTTC. Its protein product is CASSSVTGETQYF.

The chain has TRBV7-3 and TRBJ2-2; perhaps TRBD1 as D (6 bases). The CDR3 length is 15 residues. Germline CDR1 is SGHTA and CDR2 is FQGTGA. Trimming cost V 5 bases and J 0 bases, with 10 bases left between them. The CDR3 here is CASSRGQSNTGELFF. The CDR3 DNA sequence: TGTGCCAGCAGCCGAGGACAGTCGAACACCGGGGAGCTGTTTTTT.

This clone was seen a few times. V usage is TRBV28 and J usage is TRBJ1-1, with D tentatively TRBD1 (5 bases). CDR1 MDHEN and CDR2 SYDVKM come from the germline V gene. With 11 bases removed from V and 0 bases from J, the gap between germline ends came to 13 bases. The CDR3 length is 13 residues. CDR3 in amino acids: CAGKTEMNTEAFF. The DNA of the CDR3 is TGTGCCGGAAAGACAGAGATGAACACTGAAGCTTTCTTT. The whole variable domain, filled in from reference TRBV28 and TRBJ1-1, reads DVKVTQSSRYLVKRTGEKVFLECVQDMDHENMFWYRQDPGLGLRLIYFSYDVKMKEKGDIPEGYSVSREKKERFSLILESASTNQTSMYLCAGKTEMNTEAFFGQGTRLTVV.

The gene calls are TRBV6-1 and TRBJ2-1; D may be TRBD2 (6 bases). With 2 bases removed from V and 4 bases from J, the gap between germline ends came to 9 bases. The CDR3 sequence is 14 residues long. Per the germline V gene, CDR1 is MNHNS and CDR2 is SASEGT. The CDR3 here is CASSERTTYNEQFF. CDR3 sequence (DNA): TGTGCCAGCAGTGAAAGGACTACATACAATGAGCAGTTCTTC.

V usage is TRBV11-2 and J usage is TRBJ2-1, with TRBD2 identical over 10 bases. The J segment lost 12 bases and the V segment lost 5 bases, leaving 4 bases of the junction unmatched. Germline-derived CDR1 and CDR2 are SGHAT and FQNNGV. CDR3 length equals 12 residues. This CDR3 reads CASSSEREGQFF. The CDR3 DNA reads TGTGCCAGCAGCAGCGAGCGGGAGGGGCAGTTCTTC.

This clone has a handful of counts. The V call is TRBV5-6, the J call TRBJ1-5, with D unclear. The CDR3 consists of 16 residues. The V gene lost 0 bases and the J gene lost 4 bases, with 14 bases spanning the gap. Germline CDR1 reads SGHDT; CDR2 reads YYEEEE. The CDR3 nucleotides read TGTGCCAGCAGCTTGGGGACCCGAGGAGGGAATCAGCCCCAGCATTTT. It codes for CASSLGTRGGNQPQHF.

The genes are TRBV27 and TRBJ2-1; D uncertain. The ends were cut back, 10 bases at V and 15 bases at J, with 22 bases in the middle. The germline V gene encodes CDR1 MNHEY and CDR2 SMNVEV (reference sequence). CDR3 length equals 12 residues. The CDR3 sequence is CATSTPPGSPFF. The CDR3 DNA reads TGTGCCACCTCAACCCCTCCCGGGTCCCCGTTCTTC.

This sequence joins TRBV5-1 and TRBJ2-1; D possibly corresponds to TRBD2 (5 bases). Germline V gene data show CDR1 as SGHRS and CDR2 as YFSETQ. V gave up 3 bases and J gave up 5 bases, with 18 bases separating them. There are 16 residues in the CDR3. The CDR3 DNA sequence: TGCGCCAGCAGCTGGAATGTAGCGTACCAAAACAATGAGCAGTTCTTC. It codes for CASSWNVAYQNNEQFF. Using reference TRBV5-1 and TRBJ2-1 for the parts outside the CDR3, the full variable domain is KAGVTQTPRYLIKTRGQQVTLSCSPISGHRSVSWYQQTPGQGLQFLFEYFSETQRNKGNFPGRFSGRQFSNSRSEMNVSTLELGDSALYLCASSWNVAYQNNEQFFGPGTRLTVL.

V is TRBV5-4 and J is TRBJ2-6; no reliable D call. The V and J ends lost 4 bases and 9 bases respectively, with 5 bases between them. Germline V CDR1 and CDR2: SGHNT, YYREEE (reference sequence). CDR3 length: 11 amino acids. The chain's CDR3 is CASSQDNVLTF. For the CDR3, the DNA is TGTGCCAGCAGCCAAGACAACGTCCTGACTTTC.

The CDR3 region has the DNA TGTGCCAGCAGCTTATCCCTTAACTCGTTCTTC. It encodes CASSLSLNSFF. This rearrangement joins TRBV7-2 to TRBJ2-1; the D is unclear. V shed 2 bases and J shed 15 bases, with 11 bases lying between them. The CDR3 has 11 residues. Per germline, CDR1 SGHTA and CDR2 FQGNSA.

In this sample, this clone turned up a few times. The chain uses TRBV29-1 and TRBJ1-1; D is ambiguous. Trimming left V 2 bases short and J 1 base short, with 5 bases between. The CDR3 is made up of 12 amino acids. The germline CDR1 and CDR2 sequences are SQVTM and ANQGSEA. CDR3 region: CSVERQNTEAFF. CDR3 DNA: TGCAGCGTTGAACGCCAGAACACTGAAGCTTTCTTT.

In its sample, this clone was seen a few times. The V call is TRBV7-2, the J call TRBJ2-3; 10 bases are a match to TRBD2. The germline gives CDR1 SGHTA, CDR2 FQGNSA. The V segment lost 6 bases and the J segment 0 bases; nucleotides outside the gene matches: 6. This CDR3 is 16 amino acids long. The CDR3 bases are TGTGCCAGCAGACGAGGACTAGCGGAAAGCACAGATACGCAGTATTTT. This gives the protein CASRRGLAESTDTQYF.

The chain employs TRBV5-6 and TRBJ2-6, with a tentative D call TRBD2 (5 bases). This CDR3 is built from 17 residues. With 5 bases removed from V and 0 bases from J, the gap between germline ends came to 15 bases. Germline V gene data show CDR1 as SGHDT and CDR2 as YYEEEE. CDR3 nucleotide sequence: TGTGCCAGCAGGTTGATGCGGGTTTCCTCTGGGGCCAACGTCCTGACTTTC. Translating it yields CASRLMRVSSGANVLTF. Full variable domain (rest looked up from reference TRBV5-6 and TRBJ2-6): DAGVTQSPTHLIKTRGQQVTLRCSPKSGHDTVSWYQQALGQGPQFIFQYYEEEERQRGNFPDRFSGHQFPNYSSELNVNALLLGDSALYLCASRLMRVSSGANVLTFGAGSRLTVL.